This passage covers 5 T cell receptor beta chains from one sample sequenced in a study of shared clonotypes between healthy human individuals. TCRdb's copy holds only in-frame clones and misses some; the assay was immunoSEQ multiplex PCR. The sample has about 2.1 million clones, roughly 95% seen once. Positive CCR7 selection of CD45RO-negative cells yielded the naive CD8 cells, and terminally differentiated effector memory CD45RA+ cells were excluded. The sequencing sample was made of naive CD8+ T cells from PBMCs. These receptors all come from a man aged 18-30 years in good health. Some clones in this sample may be carry-over from other donors' samples.

This sequence joins TRBV27 and TRBJ2-7; maybe TRBD1 (6 bases). The V gene lost 2 bases and the J gene lost 9 bases, with 20 bases spanning the gap. In germline, CDR1 is MNHEY, CDR2 SMNVEV (reference sequence). This CDR3 has 15 residues. This CDR3 is CASSLGRTETFGQYF. The CDR3 bases are TGTGCCAGCAGTTTAGGCCGGACAGAAACCTTTGGGCAGTACTTC.

V and J are TRBV27 and TRBJ2-7; D tentatively reads TRBD1 or TRBD2 (5 bases each). The CDR3 is 15 residues long. V lost 6 bases and J 2 bases, leaving 17 bases between the germline ends. CDR1 is MNHEY and CDR2 is SMNVEV in the germline V gene (reference sequence). CDR3 bases: TGTGCCAGCAGCCAGTTCGGGGCGCCCACCTACGAGCAGTACTTC. It encodes CASSQFGAPTYEQYF.

This chain joins TRBV7-9 and TRBJ2-1; 13 nucleotides line up with TRBD2. Per the germline V gene, CDR1 is SEHNR and CDR2 is FQNEAQ (reference sequence). V shed 5 bases, J shed 5 bases, and the junction held 6 bases outside the gene matches. This CDR3 contains 16 residues. CDR3 DNA sequence: TGTGCCAGCAGCAAACGGACTAGCGGGAGAAACAATGAGCAGTTCTTC. This translates into CASSKRTSGRNNEQFF.

This chain connects TRBV6-1 to TRBJ2-7; a possible D gene is TRBD2 (6 bases). Germline V CDR1 and CDR2: MNHNS, SASEGT. The V end was cut by 0 bases, the J end by 1 base, with 13 bases between. CDR3 size: 16 residues. The CDR3 coding sequence is TGTGCCAGCAGTGAAGCGGGCCCGGGACTGTCCTACGAGCAGTACTTC. Amino acid sequence: CASSEAGPGLSYEQYF.

The chain recombines TRBV27 with TRBJ2-7; D gene uncertain. Trimming removed 5 bases at V and 2 bases at J, with 13 bases between. The CDR3 runs 14 residues. Per the germline V gene, CDR1 is MNHEY and CDR2 is SMNVEV (reference sequence). The DNA of the CDR3 is TGTGCCAGCAGTACCGGGCCAAGAACCTACGAGCAGTACTTC. Translated, it gives CASSTGPRTYEQYF.